The clone carrying this T cell receptor beta chain has a count of ten or more. The sample originates from a study of T-cell reconstitution after alpha-beta-depleted transplantation in children. The CDR3 runs to 13 residues. With 4 bases removed from V and 2 bases from J, the gap between germline ends came to 9 bases. Per germline, CDR1 SNHLY and CDR2 FYNNEI. Preparation of the TCRbeta library used unique molecular identifiers. From the PCR reads, TCRdb called clonotypes with MiXCR, one entry per CDR3 protein. The table includes about 230,000 distinct CDR3 sequences, 7.5% to 10% detected once. The chain combines TRBV2 with TRBJ2-7; perhaps TRBD1 as D (5 bases). The starting material was PBMCs from the stem cell graft donor, obtained from the stem cell graft. The sequence was obtained from a human donor who donated a stem cell graft to a child with SCID. As DNA, the CDR3 is TGTGCCAGCAGTGTTGTCAGGGCCTACGAGCAGTACTTC. Residues: CASSVVRAYEQYF.